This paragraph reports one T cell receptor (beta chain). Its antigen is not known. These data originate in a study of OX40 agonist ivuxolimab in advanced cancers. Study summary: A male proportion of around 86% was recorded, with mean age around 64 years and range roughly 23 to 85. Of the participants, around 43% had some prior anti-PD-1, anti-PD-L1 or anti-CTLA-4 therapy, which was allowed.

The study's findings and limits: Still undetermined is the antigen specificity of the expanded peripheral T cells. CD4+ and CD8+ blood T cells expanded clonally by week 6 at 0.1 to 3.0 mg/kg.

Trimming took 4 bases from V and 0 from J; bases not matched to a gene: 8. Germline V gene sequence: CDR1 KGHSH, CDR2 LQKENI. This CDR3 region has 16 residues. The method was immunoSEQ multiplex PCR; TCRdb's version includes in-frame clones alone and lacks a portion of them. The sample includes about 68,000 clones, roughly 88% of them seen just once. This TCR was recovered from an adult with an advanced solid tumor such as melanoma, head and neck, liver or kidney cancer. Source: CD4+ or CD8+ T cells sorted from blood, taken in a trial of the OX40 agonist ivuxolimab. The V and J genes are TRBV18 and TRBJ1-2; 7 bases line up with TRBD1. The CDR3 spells CASSLQQGTANYGYTF. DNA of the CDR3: TGTGCCAGCTCACTACAACAGGGGACAGCTAACTATGGCTACACCTTC.